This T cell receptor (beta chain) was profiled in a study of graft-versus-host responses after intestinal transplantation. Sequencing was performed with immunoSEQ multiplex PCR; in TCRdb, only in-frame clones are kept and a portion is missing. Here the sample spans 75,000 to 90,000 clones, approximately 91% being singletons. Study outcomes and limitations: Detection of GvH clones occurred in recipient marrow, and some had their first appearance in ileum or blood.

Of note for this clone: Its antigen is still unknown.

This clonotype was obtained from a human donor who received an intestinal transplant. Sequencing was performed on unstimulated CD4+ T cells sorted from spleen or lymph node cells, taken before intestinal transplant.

CDR3 bases: TGTGCCAGCAGCCTCGTCGGGGGTTCCGGGGAGACCCAGTACTTC. Translation: CASSLVGGSGETQYF. The V and J genes are TRBV5-4 and TRBJ2-5; the D gene is possibly TRBD2 (6 bases). Germline V gene data show CDR1 as SGHNT and CDR2 as YYREEE (reference sequence). V was shortened by 4 bases and J by 5 bases, with 18 bases between the two germline ends. The CDR3 contains 15 residues.